This T cell receptor (beta chain) was profiled in a study of a mutant IDH1 vaccine in newly diagnosed glioma. Study at large: Once 4-6 weeks had passed after radiotherapy alone, vaccination started, or it started with temozolomide cycles. Treated patients, approximately 60% male and roughly 40% female, averaged roughly 43 years of age.

CDR1 is DFQATT and CDR2 is SNEGSKA in the germline V gene (reference sequence). The CDR3 extends over 11 amino acids. V lost 5 bases and J 5 bases, leaving 9 bases between the germline ends. Note on this clone: Its target is not known. Distinct nucleotide sequences in the sample also encode this CDR3.

Specified time point: week 35, safety follow-up. Each vaccine dose was 300 ug of mutant IDH1 20-mer peptide, with topical imiquimod. Patients underwent eight vaccinations, which took place in weeks 1, 3, 5, 7, 11, 15, 19 and 23. Notes on the study in general: Across multiple MHC alleles, 80% to 95% of patients had vaccine-induced responses.

Some clones are missing from TCRdb's copy, which holds only in-frame ones; the method was immunoSEQ multiplex PCR. In the table there are 26,000 or so clones, approximately 82% of which are singletons. The chain has TRBV20-1 and TRBJ2-5; D is ambiguous. The sequences come from PBMCs, collected from a glioma patient whose treatment included an IDH1 peptide vaccine. This sequence originates from a man aged 30 to 39 with glioma. The chain's CDR3 is CSAPLGETQYF. The CDR3 DNA follows: TGCAGTGCTCCCCTGGGGGAGACCCAGTACTTC.